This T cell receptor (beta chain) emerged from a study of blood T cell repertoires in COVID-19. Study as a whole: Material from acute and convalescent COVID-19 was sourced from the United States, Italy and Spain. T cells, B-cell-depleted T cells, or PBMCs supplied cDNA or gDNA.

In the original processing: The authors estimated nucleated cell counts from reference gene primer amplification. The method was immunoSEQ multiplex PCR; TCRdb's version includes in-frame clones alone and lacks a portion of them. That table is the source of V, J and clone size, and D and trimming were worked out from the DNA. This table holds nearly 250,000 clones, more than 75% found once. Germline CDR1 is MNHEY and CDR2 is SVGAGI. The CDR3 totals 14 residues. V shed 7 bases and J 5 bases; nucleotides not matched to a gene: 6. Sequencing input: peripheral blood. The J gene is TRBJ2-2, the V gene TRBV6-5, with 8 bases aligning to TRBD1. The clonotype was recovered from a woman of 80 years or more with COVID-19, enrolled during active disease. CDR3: CASIWTGMTGELFF. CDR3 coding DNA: TGTGCCAGCATTTGGACAGGGATGACCGGGGAGCTGTTTTTT.